The 13 T cell receptor beta chains presented below share a single source sample, sequenced in a study of blood T cell repertoires in COVID-19. The repertoire was sequenced with immunoSEQ multiplex PCR; TCRdb's copy has only in-frame clones and lacks some. The sample holds about 200,000 clones, 65% to 85% seen once. Sequencing input: PBMCs or T cells enriched from blood (not recorded which). Receptor source: a woman in her thirties or forties with acute COVID-19.

This clone was recorded only once. The chain combines TRBV16 with TRBJ2-7; no clear D gene. Germline V gene sequence: CDR1 KGHSY, CDR2 FQNENV. Trimming removed 6 bases at V and 1 base at J, with 4 bases between. The CDR3 has 11 residues. The CDR3 here is CASSLSYEQYF. Here the CDR3 DNA reads TGTGCCAGCAGTCTATCCTACGAGCAGTACTTC.

The J gene is TRBJ2-5, the V gene TRBV5-3; D ambiguous. TRBV5-3 is an ORF; its function is uncertain. The length of the CDR3 is 13 residues. V was pared by 5 bases and J by 3 bases, with 11 bases between. The CDR3 nucleotides read TGTGCCAGAAGACCCTACCTCGAAGAGACCCAGTACTTC. Translated: CARRPYLEETQYF.

The chain carries TRBV12-3 or TRBV12-4 and TRBJ1-2; 7 bases map to TRBD1. This CDR3 is 13 amino acids long. The trim removed 5 bases at V and 4 bases at J, leaving 4 bases unmatched. The CDR3 region has the DNA TGTGCCAGCAGTGGAACAGGGGTCTATGGCTACACCTTC. Protein product: CASSGTGVYGYTF.

This clone showed up just once. The rearrangement joins TRBV4-2 to TRBJ1-2; possible D gene TRBD1, 6 bases. This CDR3 region has 16 residues. CDR1 LGHNA and CDR2 YNFKEQ come from the germline V gene. V lost 0 bases, J lost 4 bases, and 15 bases lay in between. CDR3 in amino acids: CASSQDWAGVSYGYTF. CDR3 DNA sequence: TGTGCCAGCAGCCAAGATTGGGCAGGGGTGAGCTATGGCTACACCTTC.

The V gene is TRBV18, the J gene TRBJ1-6; 8 nucleotides agree with TRBD1. The CDR3 is 17 residues long. CDR1 and CDR2 from the germline V gene are KGHSH and LQKENI. V was pared by 4 bases and J by 7 bases, with 12 bases of the junction left unmatched. CDR3 sequence: CASSRGTQGARNSPLHF. The CDR3 DNA is TGTGCCAGCTCACGTGGGACCCAGGGGGCTCGGAATTCACCCCTCCACTTT.

This chain links TRBV29-1 with TRBJ1-5; no firm D call. The CDR3 loop spans 13 amino acids. Trimming shortened V by 1 base and J by 1 base, and 5 bases separated the two germline ends. The germline gives CDR1 SQVTM, CDR2 ANQGSEA. The chain's CDR3 is CSVEVESNQPQHF. DNA of the CDR3: TGCAGCGTTGAAGTCGAGAGCAATCAGCCCCAGCATTTT.

The chain joins TRBV7-8 to TRBJ1-2; D is unclear. V was shortened by 5 bases and J by 4 bases, with 11 bases between the two germline ends. CDR1 is SGHVS and CDR2 is FQNEAQ in the germline V gene. The CDR3 is 13 amino acids. The CDR3 region is CASSPPGLYGYTF. CDR3 coding DNA: TGTGCCAGCAGCCCGCCCGGTCTCTATGGCTACACCTTC.

The chain employs TRBV7-9 and TRBJ2-3, with D possibly matching TRBD2 (6 bases). The ends were cut back, 3 bases at V and 1 base at J, with 11 bases in the middle. Per germline, CDR1 SEHNR and CDR2 FQNEAQ (reference sequence). The CDR3 loop spans 15 amino acids. This chain's CDR3 is CASSLLAWGTDTQYF. The CDR3 DNA reads TGTGCCAGCAGCTTGCTAGCGTGGGGCACAGATACGCAGTATTTT.

This CDR3 is CASSGGQGDGQPQHF. CDR3 in DNA: TGTGCCAGCAGCGGGGGACAGGGAGACGGACAGCCCCAGCATTTT. The chain has TRBV5-5 and TRBJ1-5; 9 bases are shared with TRBD1. V lost 4 bases to trimming and J lost 7 bases; unmatched junction nucleotides: 9. Germline V gene sequence: CDR1 SGHKS, CDR2 YYEKEE (reference sequence). The CDR3 extends over 15 amino acids.

This clone turned up a few times. The V call is TRBV2, the J call TRBJ1-2, with 7 bases lining up with TRBD1. The junction had 11 bases not matched to a gene; V was cut back by 3 bases and J by 7 bases. The germline CDR1 and CDR2 sequences are SNHLY and FYNNEI. The CDR3 loop spans 15 amino acids. CDR3 protein: CASSDPRDSRGGYTF. CDR3 coding DNA: TGTGCCAGCAGTGACCCCCGGGACAGTAGGGGTGGCTACACCTTC.

A single count supports this clone. V and J are TRBV28 and TRBJ1-2; D call uncertain. Germline CDR1 and CDR2: MDHEN and SYDVKM. V lost 5 bases, J lost 8 bases, and 27 bases lay in between. This CDR3 has 17 residues. The CDR3 region is CASSAAGSRLLHGGYTF. The CDR3 DNA reads as TGTGCCAGCAGTGCCGCCGGGAGCCGACTTCTCCACGGGGGCTACACCTTC.

This chain joins TRBV27 and TRBJ1-5; D gene uncertain. The CDR3 has 14 residues. Germline loops: CDR1 MNHEY, CDR2 SMNVEV (reference sequence). Trimming cost V 8 bases and J 2 bases, with 13 bases left between them. CDR3 sequence: CASGGGLGNQPQHF. The CDR3 region has the DNA TGTGCCAGCGGAGGCGGTTTAGGCAATCAGCCCCAGCATTTT.

The genes are TRBV6-2 or TRBV6-3 and TRBJ1-5; D remains unclear. Trimming removed 6 bases from V and 7 bases from J, with 19 bases in between. Germline V gives CDR1 MNHEY, CDR2 SVGEGT. CDR3 length: 15 residues. In nucleotides, the CDR3 is TGTGCCAGCAGCCCCCTAGAGGGTGGAGGCCAGCCCCAGCATTTT. Translated: CASSPLEGGGQPQHF.